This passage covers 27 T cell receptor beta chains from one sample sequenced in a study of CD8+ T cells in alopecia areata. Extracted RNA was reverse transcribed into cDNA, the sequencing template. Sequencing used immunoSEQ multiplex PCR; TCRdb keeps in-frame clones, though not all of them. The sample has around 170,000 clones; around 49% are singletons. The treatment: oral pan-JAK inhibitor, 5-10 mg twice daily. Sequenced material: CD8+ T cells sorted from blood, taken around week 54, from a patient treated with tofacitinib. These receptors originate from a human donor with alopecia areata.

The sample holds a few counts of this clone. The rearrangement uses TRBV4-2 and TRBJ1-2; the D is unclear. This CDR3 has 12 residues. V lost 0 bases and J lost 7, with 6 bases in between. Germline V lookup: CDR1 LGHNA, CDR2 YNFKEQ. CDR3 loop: CASSQDEGGYTF. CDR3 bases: TGTGCCAGCAGCCAAGACGAGGGTGGCTACACCTTC.

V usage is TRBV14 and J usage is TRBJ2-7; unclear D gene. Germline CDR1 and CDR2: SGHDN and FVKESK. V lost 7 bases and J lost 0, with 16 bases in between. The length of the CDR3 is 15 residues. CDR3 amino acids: CASTTRSTSSYEQYF. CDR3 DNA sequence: TGTGCCAGCACCACAAGGAGTACCAGCTCCTACGAGCAGTACTTC.

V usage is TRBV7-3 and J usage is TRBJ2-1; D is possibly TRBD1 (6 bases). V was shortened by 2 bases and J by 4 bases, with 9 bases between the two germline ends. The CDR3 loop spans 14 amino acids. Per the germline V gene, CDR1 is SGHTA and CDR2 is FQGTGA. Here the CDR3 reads CASSLHGQYNEQFF. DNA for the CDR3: TGTGCCAGCAGCTTACATGGACAGTACAATGAGCAGTTCTTC.

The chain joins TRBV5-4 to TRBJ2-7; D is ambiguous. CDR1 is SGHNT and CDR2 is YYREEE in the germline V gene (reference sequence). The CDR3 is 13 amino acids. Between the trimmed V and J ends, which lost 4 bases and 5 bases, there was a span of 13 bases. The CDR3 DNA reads TGTGCCAGCAGCCAGACACCTGAGAACGAGCAGTACTTC. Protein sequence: CASSQTPENEQYF.

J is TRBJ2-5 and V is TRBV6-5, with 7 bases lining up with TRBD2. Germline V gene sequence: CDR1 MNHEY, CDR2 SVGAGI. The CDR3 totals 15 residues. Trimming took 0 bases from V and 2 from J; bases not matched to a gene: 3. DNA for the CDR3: TGTGCCAGCAGTTACTCGAGCGGGGTTCAAGAGACCCAGTACTTC. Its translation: CASSYSSGVQETQYF.

The CDR3 bases are TGTGCCAGCAGCTTAGCCGGGCAGGGCCCCGGTACGCAGTATTTT. It yields the protein CASSLAGQGPGTQYF. The rearrangement links TRBV7-2 to TRBJ2-3; a weak D match, TRBD1 (5 bases). The CDR3 is made up of 15 amino acids. Trimming removed 0 bases from V and 8 bases from J, with 15 bases in between. The germline gives CDR1 SGHTA, CDR2 FQGNSA.

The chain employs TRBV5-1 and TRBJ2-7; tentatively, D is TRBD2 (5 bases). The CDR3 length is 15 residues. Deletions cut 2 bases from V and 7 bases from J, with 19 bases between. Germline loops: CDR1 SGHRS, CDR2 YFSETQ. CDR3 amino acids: CASSLSAGMTREQYF. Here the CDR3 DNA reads TGCGCCAGCAGCTTAAGTGCCGGGATGACTCGGGAGCAGTACTTC.

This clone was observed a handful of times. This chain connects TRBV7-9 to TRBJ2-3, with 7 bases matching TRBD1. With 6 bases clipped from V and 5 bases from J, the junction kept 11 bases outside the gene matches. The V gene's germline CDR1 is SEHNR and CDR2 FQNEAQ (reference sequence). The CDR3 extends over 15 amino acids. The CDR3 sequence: CASSPDRSLEDTQYF. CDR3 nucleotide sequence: TGTGCCAGCAGTCCGGACAGGTCATTGGAAGATACGCAGTATTTT.

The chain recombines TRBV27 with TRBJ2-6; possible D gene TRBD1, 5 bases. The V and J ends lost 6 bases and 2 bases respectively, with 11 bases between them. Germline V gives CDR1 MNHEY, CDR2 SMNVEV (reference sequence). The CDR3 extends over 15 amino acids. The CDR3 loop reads CASSSTVTGANVLTF. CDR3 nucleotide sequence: TGTGCCAGCAGCTCGACAGTGACTGGGGCCAACGTCCTGACTTTC.

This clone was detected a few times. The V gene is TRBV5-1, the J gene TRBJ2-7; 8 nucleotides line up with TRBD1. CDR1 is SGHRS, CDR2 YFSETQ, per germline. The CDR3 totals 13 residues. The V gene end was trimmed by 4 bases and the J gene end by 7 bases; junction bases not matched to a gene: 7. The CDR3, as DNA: TGCGCCAGCAGCCCCGACAGGGGATGGGAGCAGTACTTC. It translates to CASSPDRGWEQYF.

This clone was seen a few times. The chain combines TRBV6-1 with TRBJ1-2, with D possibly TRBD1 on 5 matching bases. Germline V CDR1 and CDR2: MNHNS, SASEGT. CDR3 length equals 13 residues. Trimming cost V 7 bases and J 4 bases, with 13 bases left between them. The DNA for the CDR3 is TGTGCCAGCAAAGGGGAAATGTTCTATGGCTACACCTTC. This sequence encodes CASKGEMFYGYTF.

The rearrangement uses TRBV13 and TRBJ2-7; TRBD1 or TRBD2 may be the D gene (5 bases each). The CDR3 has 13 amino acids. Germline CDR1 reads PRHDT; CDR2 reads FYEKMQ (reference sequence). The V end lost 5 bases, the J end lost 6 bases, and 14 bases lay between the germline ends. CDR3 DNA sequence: TGTGCCAGCAGCCGTTCGGTGAGGGGCGAGCAGTACTTC. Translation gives CASSRSVRGEQYF. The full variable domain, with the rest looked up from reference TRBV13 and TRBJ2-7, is AAGVIQSPRHLIKEKRETATLKCYPIPRHDTVYWYQQGPGQDPQFLISFYEKMQSDKGSIPDRFSAQQFSDYHSELNMSSLELGDSALYFCASSRSVRGEQYFGPGTRLTVT.

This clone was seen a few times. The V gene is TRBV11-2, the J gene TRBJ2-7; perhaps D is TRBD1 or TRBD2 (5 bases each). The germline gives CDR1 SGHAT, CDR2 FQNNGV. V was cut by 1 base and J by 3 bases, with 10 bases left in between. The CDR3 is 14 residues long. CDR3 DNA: TGTGCCAGCAGCTTAGTGGGGGACGTCTACGAGCAGTACTTC. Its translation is CASSLVGDVYEQYF.

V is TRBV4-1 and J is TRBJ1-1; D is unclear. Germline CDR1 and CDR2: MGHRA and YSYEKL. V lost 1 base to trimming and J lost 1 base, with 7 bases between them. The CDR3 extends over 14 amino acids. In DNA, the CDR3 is TGCGCCAGCAGCCAAGCCCCAGAGAACACTGAAGCTTTCTTT. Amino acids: CASSQAPENTEAFF.

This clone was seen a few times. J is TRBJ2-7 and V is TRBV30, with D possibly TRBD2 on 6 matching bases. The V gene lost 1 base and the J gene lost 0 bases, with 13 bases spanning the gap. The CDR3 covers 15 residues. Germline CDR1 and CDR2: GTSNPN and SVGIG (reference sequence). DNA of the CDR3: TGTGCCTGGAGTGACCCCGGGGGAAGCTCCTACGAGCAGTACTTC. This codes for CAWSDPGGSSYEQYF.

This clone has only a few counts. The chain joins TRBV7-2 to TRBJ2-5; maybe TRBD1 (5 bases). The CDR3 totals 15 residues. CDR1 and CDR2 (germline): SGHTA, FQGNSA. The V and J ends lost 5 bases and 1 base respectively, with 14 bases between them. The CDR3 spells CASSPDLGAQETQYF. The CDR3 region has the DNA TGTGCCAGCAGCCCCGATTTAGGGGCCCAAGAGACCCAGTACTTC.

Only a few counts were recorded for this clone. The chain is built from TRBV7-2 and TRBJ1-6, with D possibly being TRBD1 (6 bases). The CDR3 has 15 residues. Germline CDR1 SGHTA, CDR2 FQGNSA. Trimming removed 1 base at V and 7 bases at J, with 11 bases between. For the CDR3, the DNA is TGTGCCAGCAGCTTAGTGGGGGCTCAAAATTCACCCCTCCACTTT. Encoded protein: CASSLVGAQNSPLHF.

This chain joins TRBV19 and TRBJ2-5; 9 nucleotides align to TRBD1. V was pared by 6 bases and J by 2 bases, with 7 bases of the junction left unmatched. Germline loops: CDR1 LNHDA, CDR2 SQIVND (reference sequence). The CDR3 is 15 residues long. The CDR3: CASSYGTGRQETQYF. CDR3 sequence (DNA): TGTGCCAGTAGCTACGGGACAGGGAGACAAGAGACCCAGTACTTC.

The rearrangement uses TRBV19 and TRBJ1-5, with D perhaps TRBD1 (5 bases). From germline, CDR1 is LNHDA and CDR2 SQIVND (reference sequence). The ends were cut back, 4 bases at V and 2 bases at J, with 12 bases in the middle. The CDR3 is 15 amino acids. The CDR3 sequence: CASSNDRVGNQPQHF. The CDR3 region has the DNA TGTGCCAGTAGTAATGACAGAGTCGGCAATCAGCCCCAGCATTTT. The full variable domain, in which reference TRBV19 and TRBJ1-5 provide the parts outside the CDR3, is DGGITQSPKYLFRKEGQNVTLSCEQNLNHDAMYWYRQDPGQGLRLIYYSQIVNDFQKGDIAEGYSVSREKKESFPLTVTSAQKNPTAFYLCASSNDRVGNQPQHFGDGTRLSIL.

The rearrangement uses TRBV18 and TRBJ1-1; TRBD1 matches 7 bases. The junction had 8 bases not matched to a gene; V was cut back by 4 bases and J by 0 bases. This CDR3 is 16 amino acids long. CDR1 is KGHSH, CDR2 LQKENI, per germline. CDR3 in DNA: TGTGCCAGCTCACACGAGACAGGGAGGGTGAACACTGAAGCTTTCTTT. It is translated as CASSHETGRVNTEAFF.

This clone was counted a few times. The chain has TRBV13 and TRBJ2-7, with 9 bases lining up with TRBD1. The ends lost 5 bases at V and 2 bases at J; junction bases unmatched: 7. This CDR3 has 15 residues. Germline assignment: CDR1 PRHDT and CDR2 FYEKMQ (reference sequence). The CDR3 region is CASSRRGQGAYEQYF. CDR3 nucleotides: TGTGCCAGCAGCCGAAGGGGACAGGGCGCCTACGAGCAGTACTTC.

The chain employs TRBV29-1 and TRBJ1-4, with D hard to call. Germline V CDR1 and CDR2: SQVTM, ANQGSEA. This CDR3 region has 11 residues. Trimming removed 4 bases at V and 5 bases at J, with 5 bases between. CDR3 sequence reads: CSVVENEKLFF. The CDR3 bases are TGCAGCGTTGTGGAGAATGAAAAACTGTTTTTT.

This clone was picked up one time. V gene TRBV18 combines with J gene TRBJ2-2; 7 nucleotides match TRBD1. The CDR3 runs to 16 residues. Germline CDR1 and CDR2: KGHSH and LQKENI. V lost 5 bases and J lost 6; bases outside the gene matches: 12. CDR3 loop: CASSTKTGWMAGELFF. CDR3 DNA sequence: TGTGCCAGCTCAACCAAGACAGGGTGGATGGCCGGGGAGCTGTTTTTT.

CDR3 sequence (DNA): TGTGCCAGCATATCGGAGGATACGCAGTATTTT. It codes for CASISEDTQYF. V gene TRBV27 combines with J gene TRBJ2-3, with D unclear. The CDR3 is made up of 11 amino acids. CDR1 is MNHEY, CDR2 SMNVEV, per germline (reference sequence). With 7 bases removed from V and 6 bases from J, the gap between germline ends came to 8 bases.

The CDR3 coding sequence is TGTGCCAGCAGCTTGTTCGGACAGGGGGCTCATGAGCAGTTCTTC. Residues: CASSLFGQGAHEQFF. The chain couples TRBV13 to TRBJ2-1, with 11 nucleotides matching TRBD1. The CDR3 consists of 15 residues. V was pared by 3 bases and J by 8 bases, with 6 bases of the junction left unmatched. Germline CDR1 and CDR2: PRHDT and FYEKMQ (reference sequence). Based on the CDR3 plus reference TRBV13 and TRBJ2-1, the full variable domain is AAGVIQSPRHLIKEKRETATLKCYPIPRHDTVYWYQQGPGQDPQFLISFYEKMQSDKGSIPDRFSAQQFSDYHSELNMSSLELGDSALYFCASSLFGQGAHEQFFGPGTRLTVL.

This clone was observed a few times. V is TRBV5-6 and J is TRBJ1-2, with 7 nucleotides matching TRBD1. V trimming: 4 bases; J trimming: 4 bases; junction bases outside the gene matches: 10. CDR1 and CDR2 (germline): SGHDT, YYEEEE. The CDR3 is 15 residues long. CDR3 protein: CASSTLRTGVYGYTF. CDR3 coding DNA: TGTGCCAGCAGCACCCTCAGAACAGGGGTCTATGGCTACACCTTC.

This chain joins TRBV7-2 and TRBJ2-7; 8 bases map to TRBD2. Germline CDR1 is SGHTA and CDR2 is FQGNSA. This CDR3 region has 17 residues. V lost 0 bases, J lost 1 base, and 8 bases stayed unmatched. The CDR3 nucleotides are TGTGCCAGCAGCTTAGCATCTCAGCGGGGGACGTCCTACGAGCAGTACTTC. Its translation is CASSLASQRGTSYEQYF.